This T cell receptor (beta chain) originates from a study of blood T cell repertoires in COVID-19 (TCRdb year 2020). At the level of the whole study: Samples covering the acute and convalescent phases of COVID-19 were provided by collaborators in the United States, Italy and Spain. A de-identified subject ID, COVID-19 status, age in years and sex were almost always included in the sample metadata. Where HLA class I and class II types were available, the types were taken from metadata supplied by the sample provider, not from assay-based typing. The material from the prospective study consisted of cDNA or gDNA derived from T cells, B-cell-depleted T cells, or PBMCs. The repertoires were released in a freely available public database intended as a resource for research on the immune response to SARS-CoV-2. The dataset comprised deeply sampled blood TCRbeta repertoires from subjects exposed to, actively infected with, or recovered from COVID-19. The samples were drawn from two sources: the first 160 participants of the ongoing ImmuneRACE study, and 1,254 subjects contributed by 6 global collaborators.

What the research found in general, with its limitations: How much clinical and demographic metadata was included differed by source and by participant, and the metadata was provided uncurated.

Clipping removes 4 bases from V and 5 bases from J, with 3 as the unmatched junction base count. The germline V gene gives CDR1 as MGHDK and CDR2 as SYGVNS. Reading from cysteine to phenylalanine, the CDR3 counts 13 amino acids. Only the CDR3 DNA is retained, 39 bases long and in frame from the first base. As for this clone: There is no known antigen for this receptor. One base away there is no much larger clone; base qualities are not given.

The collaborating institutions used their own protocols to collect whole blood in K2EDTA tubes. Collaborator samples were shipped for TCRbeta analysis as frozen whole blood, isolated PBMCs, or DNA extracted from either sample type. TCRbeta CDR3 regions were amplified from genomic DNA by means of the immunoSEQ Assay, a bias-controlled multiplex PCR. Per the authors' processing: The number of nucleated cells in each sample was estimated by amplification of reference gene primers within the assay. Sequence reads were collapsed and filtered to measure the absolute abundance of every unique TCRbeta CDR3 rearrangement. For each sample, productive Simpson clonality was calculated as the square root of Simpson's diversity index across productive rearrangements. Imported from immuneACCESS, the table was reduced by TCRdb to in-frame sequences with V and J called. These copies leave out some clones; in studies compared against another copy, an unresolved V gene accounts for under half, and the cause of the remainder is not known. Clonal size and the V and J genes are those of that table, whereas D and trimming came from the DNA. The sample table holds about 77,000 clones, of which 90% were seen once. The ten largest account for 16% of the sample.

The rearranged chain carries TRBV25-1 and TRBJ2-3, with TRBD1 identical over 7 junction bases. The receptor was derived from a woman aged 80 or over with active or convalescent COVID-19. The sample taken for sequencing was peripheral blood. This receptor carries the CDR3 CASSGDSLDTQYF. At the DNA level, the sequence is TGTGCCAGCAGTGGGGACAGTCTAGATACGCAGTATTTT.